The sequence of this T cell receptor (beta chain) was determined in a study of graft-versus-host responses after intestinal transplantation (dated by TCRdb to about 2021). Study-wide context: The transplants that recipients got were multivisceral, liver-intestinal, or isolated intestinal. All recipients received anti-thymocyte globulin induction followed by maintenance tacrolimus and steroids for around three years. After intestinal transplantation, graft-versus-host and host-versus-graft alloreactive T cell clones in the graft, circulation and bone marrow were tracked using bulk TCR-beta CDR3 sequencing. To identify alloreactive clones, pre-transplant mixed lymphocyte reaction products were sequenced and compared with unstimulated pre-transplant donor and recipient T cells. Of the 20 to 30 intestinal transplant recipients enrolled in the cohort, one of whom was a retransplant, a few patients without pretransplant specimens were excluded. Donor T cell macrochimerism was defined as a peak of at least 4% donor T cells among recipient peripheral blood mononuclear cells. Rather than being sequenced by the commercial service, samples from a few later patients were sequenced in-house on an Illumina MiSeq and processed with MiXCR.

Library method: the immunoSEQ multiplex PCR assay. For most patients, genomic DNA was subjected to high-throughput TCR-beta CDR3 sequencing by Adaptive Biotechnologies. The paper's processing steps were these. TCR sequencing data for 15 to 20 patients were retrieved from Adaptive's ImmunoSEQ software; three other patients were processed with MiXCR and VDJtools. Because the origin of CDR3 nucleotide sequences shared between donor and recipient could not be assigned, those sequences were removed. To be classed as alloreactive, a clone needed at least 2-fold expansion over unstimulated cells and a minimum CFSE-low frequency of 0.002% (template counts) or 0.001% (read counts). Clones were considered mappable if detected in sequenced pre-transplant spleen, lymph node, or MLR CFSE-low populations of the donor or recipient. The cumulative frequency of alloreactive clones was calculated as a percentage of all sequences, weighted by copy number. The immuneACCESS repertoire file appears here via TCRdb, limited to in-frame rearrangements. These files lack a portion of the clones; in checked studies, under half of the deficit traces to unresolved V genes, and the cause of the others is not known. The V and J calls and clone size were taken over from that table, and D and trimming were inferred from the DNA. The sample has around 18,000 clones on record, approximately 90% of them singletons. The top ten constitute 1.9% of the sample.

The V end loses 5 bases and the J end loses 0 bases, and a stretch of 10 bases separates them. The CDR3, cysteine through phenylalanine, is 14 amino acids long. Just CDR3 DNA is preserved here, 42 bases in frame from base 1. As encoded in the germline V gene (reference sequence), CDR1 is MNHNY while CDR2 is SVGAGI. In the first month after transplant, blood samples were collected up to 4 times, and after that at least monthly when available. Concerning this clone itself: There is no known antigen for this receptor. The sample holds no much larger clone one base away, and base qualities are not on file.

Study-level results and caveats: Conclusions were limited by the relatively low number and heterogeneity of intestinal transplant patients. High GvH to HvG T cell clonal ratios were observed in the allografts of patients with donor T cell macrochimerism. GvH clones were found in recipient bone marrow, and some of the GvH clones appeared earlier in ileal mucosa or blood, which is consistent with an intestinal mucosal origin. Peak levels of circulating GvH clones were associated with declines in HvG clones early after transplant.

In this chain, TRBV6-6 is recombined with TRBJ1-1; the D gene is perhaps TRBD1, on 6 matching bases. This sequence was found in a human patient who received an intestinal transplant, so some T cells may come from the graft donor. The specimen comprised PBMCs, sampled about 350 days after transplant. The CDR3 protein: CASSRTDVNTEAFF. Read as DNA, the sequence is TGTGCCAGCAGTAGGACAGACGTGAACACTGAAGCTTTCTTT.